The rows below give T cell receptor beta chains drawn from one sample of a study of CD4 and CD8 cells across lung adenocarcinoma regions. TCRdb re-called the PCR reads with MiXCR, one entry per CDR3 protein. The table includes 12,000 or so distinct CDR3 sequences, 47% detected once. Sequencing was done on a sample of CD8+ T cells from the margin of a lung tumor. Source of these receptors: a male donor with lung adenocarcinoma. The CD4 and CD8 labels of this study may be unreliable. CDR3s include the opening cysteine and the closing phenylalanine or tryptophan. Fields, in order: CDR3 protein, CDR3 DNA, J gene, D gene, V gene, clone size. The D gene is left open where the match is weak. Clone size appears in some rows only: once, few, many, or a class for an expanded clone.

CDR3aa: CASSHGFPKDEQYF
CDR3nt: TGTGCCAGCAGTCACGGGTTCCCTAAGGACGAGCAGTACTTC
j_gene: TRBJ2-7
d_gene: NA
v_gene: TRBV6-5
abundance: many

CDR3aa: CASSFRQGVGEQFF
CDR3nt: TGTGCCAGCAGTTTTCGTCAGGGTGTGGGTGAGCAGTTCTTC
j_gene: TRBJ2-1
d_gene: NA
v_gene: TRBV27
abundance: many

CDR3aa: CASMGLGGGEKDTQYF
CDR3nt: TGTGCCAGCATGGGGCTAGGGGGCGGTGAAAAAGATACGCAGTACTTT
j_gene: TRBJ2-5
d_gene: TRBD1
v_gene: TRBV6-1
abundance: NA

CDR3aa: CASSYQIGTGGEQFF
CDR3nt: TGTGCCAGCAGTTACCAAATTGGGACAGGGGGCGAGCAGTTCTTC
j_gene: TRBJ2-1
d_gene: TRBD1
v_gene: TRBV6-2/TRBV6-3
abundance: few

CDR3aa: CASMGLGGRETETQYF
CDR3nt: TGTGCCAGCATGGGGCTCGGGGGACGCGAAACAGAGACGCAGTACTTC
j_gene: TRBJ2-5
d_gene: NA
v_gene: TRBV6-1
abundance: NA

CDR3aa: CASSRDRSNTEALFF
CDR3nt: TGTGCCAGCAGTAGGGACCGCTCGAACACAGAGGCGCTGTTTTTT
j_gene: TRBJ2-2
d_gene: NA
v_gene: TRBV6-1
abundance: NA

CDR3aa: CASSRTSGRGNEQFF
CDR3nt: TGTGCCAGCAGTCGGACTAGCGGGAGAGGCAATGAGCAGTTCTTC
j_gene: TRBJ2-1
d_gene: TRBD2
v_gene: TRBV12-3/TRBV12-4
abundance: medium-sized

CDR3aa: CASSPPREGLAKNIQYF
CDR3nt: TGTGCCAGCAGTCCTCCTCGGGAGGGGCTAGCCAAAAACATTCAGTACTTC
j_gene: TRBJ2-4
d_gene: TRBD2
v_gene: TRBV12-3/TRBV12-4
abundance: many

CDR3aa: CASMGLGGGYTDTQYF
CDR3nt: TGTGCCAGCATGGGACTAGGGGGAGGCTACACAGATACGCAGTACTTT
j_gene: TRBJ2-3
d_gene: TRBD2
v_gene: TRBV6-1
abundance: NA

CDR3aa: CASSLWGTSNEQFF
CDR3nt: TGTGCCAGCAGCTTATGGGGGACTAGCAATGAGCAGTTCTTC
j_gene: TRBJ2-1
d_gene: TRBD2
v_gene: TRBV11-3
abundance: NA

CDR3aa: CASSYLGQGGNSPLHF
CDR3nt: TGTGCCAGCAGTTACCTTGGACAGGGGGGTAATTCACCCCTCCACTTT
j_gene: TRBJ1-6
d_gene: TRBD1
v_gene: TRBV6-5
abundance: once

CDR3aa: CASSPAGNEQYF
CDR3nt: TGTGCCAGCAGTCCCGCAGGGAATGAGCAGTACTTC
j_gene: TRBJ2-7
d_gene: NA
v_gene: TRBV6-5
abundance: many

CDR3aa: CASSVLSSSNEQFF
CDR3nt: TGTGCCAGCAGTGTTTTGAGTAGCAGCAATGAGCAGTTCTTC
j_gene: TRBJ2-1
d_gene: NA
v_gene: TRBV6-4
abundance: NA

CDR3aa: CASRTGRGGKNTQYF
CDR3nt: TGTGCCAGTCGGACGGGGCGGGGAGGCAAAAACACTCAGTACTTC
j_gene: TRBJ2-4
d_gene: NA
v_gene: TRBV6-1
abundance: NA

CDR3aa: CASGDNLDYGYTF
CDR3nt: TGTGCCAGCGGGGACAACCTCGACTATGGCTACACCTTC
j_gene: TRBJ1-2
d_gene: NA
v_gene: TRBV28
abundance: NA

CDR3aa: CASSEWALLTDTQYF
CDR3nt: TGTGCCAGCAGTGAATGGGCCCTCCTCACAGATACGCAGTATTTT
j_gene: TRBJ2-3
d_gene: NA
v_gene: TRBV6-1
abundance: large

CDR3aa: CASRTPGDNEQFF
CDR3nt: TGTGCCAGCAGAACCCCAGGGGACAATGAGCAGTTCTTC
j_gene: TRBJ2-1
d_gene: NA
v_gene: TRBV6-5
abundance: many

CDR3aa: CASRSWVSSYNEQYF
CDR3nt: TGTGCCAGCAGGTCGTGGGTTAGTTCCTACAATGAGCAGTACTTC
j_gene: TRBJ2-7
d_gene: NA
v_gene: TRBV6-1
abundance: many

CDR3aa: CASSYSRGDTEAFF
CDR3nt: TGTGCCAGCAGTTACTCGAGGGGGGACACTGAAGCTTTCTTT
j_gene: TRBJ1-1
d_gene: NA
v_gene: TRBV6-5
abundance: many

CDR3aa: CASSEKAVATDTQYF
CDR3nt: TGTGCCAGCAGTGAGAAAGCGGTCGCCACAGATACGCAGTATTTT
j_gene: TRBJ2-3
d_gene: NA
v_gene: TRBV6-4
abundance: NA

CDR3aa: CAISEPQGRETQYF
CDR3nt: TGTGCCATCAGTGAGCCTCAGGGCCGGGAGACCCAGTACTTC
j_gene: TRBJ2-5
d_gene: NA
v_gene: TRBV10-3
abundance: medium-sized

CDR3aa: CASSSGLAGGSNEQFF
CDR3nt: TGTGCCAGCAGCTCGGGACTAGCGGGAGGATCCAATGAGCAGTTCTTC
j_gene: TRBJ2-1
d_gene: TRBD2
v_gene: TRBV6-5
abundance: medium-sized

CDR3aa: CATGLRTKNMQYF
CDR3nt: TGTGCCACGGGCCTGAGAACCAAAAACATGCAGTACTTC
j_gene: TRBJ2-4
d_gene: NA
v_gene: TRBV27
abundance: NA

CDR3aa: CASSLCRRESHEQYF
CDR3nt: TGTGCCAGCAGCTTATGTCGCAGGGAGTCCCACGAGCAGTACTTC
j_gene: TRBJ2-7
d_gene: NA
v_gene: TRBV7-6
abundance: NA

CDR3aa: CASSLGRVWNEQYF
CDR3nt: TGTGCCAGCAGCCTCGGGAGAGTTTGGAATGAGCAGTACTTC
j_gene: TRBJ2-4
d_gene: NA
v_gene: TRBV7-8
abundance: NA

CDR3aa: CASSGRVTDDQYF
CDR3nt: TGTGCCAGCAGTGGCAGGGTGACAGACGACCAGTACTTC
j_gene: TRBJ2-5
d_gene: NA
v_gene: TRBV27
abundance: NA

CDR3aa: CASSYSSGRGNEQFF
CDR3nt: TGTGCCAGCAGTTACTCGAGCGGGAGAGGCAATGAGCAGTTCTTC
j_gene: TRBJ2-1
d_gene: TRBD2
v_gene: TRBV6-5
abundance: many

CDR3aa: CASSSRTSDLRNEQYF
CDR3nt: TGTGCCAGCAGCTCCCGGACTAGCGATCTAAGGAATGAGCAGTACTTC
j_gene: TRBJ2-5
d_gene: TRBD2
v_gene: TRBV11-2
abundance: NA

CDR3aa: CASSLREGAHEQYF
CDR3nt: TGTGCCAGCAGTTTAAGGGAGGGGGCCCATGAGCAGTACTTC
j_gene: TRBJ2-5
d_gene: NA
v_gene: TRBV12-3/TRBV12-4
abundance: many

CDR3aa: CASKRADEQFF
CDR3nt: TGTGCCAGCAAAAGGGCCGATGAGCAGTTCTTC
j_gene: TRBJ2-1
d_gene: NA
v_gene: TRBV27
abundance: many

CDR3aa: CASIMGGGTDTQYF
CDR3nt: TGTGCCAGCATCATGGGGGGGGGCACAGATACGCAGTATTTT
j_gene: TRBJ2-3
d_gene: TRBD2
v_gene: TRBV6-1
abundance: NA

CDR3aa: CASSDSRDLTDTQYF
CDR3nt: TGTGCCAGCAGTGACTCCAGGGATCTCACAGATACGCAGTATTTT
j_gene: TRBJ2-3
d_gene: NA
v_gene: TRBV6-5
abundance: many

CDR3aa: CASGQGGNQPQHF
CDR3nt: TGTGCCAGCGGACAGGGGGGCAATCAGCCCCAGCATTTT
j_gene: TRBJ1-5
d_gene: TRBD1
v_gene: TRBV6-1
abundance: NA

CDR3aa: CASRQGLAGARNDTQYF
CDR3nt: TGTGCCAGCAGACAAGGGCTAGCGGGAGCTCGCAACGATACGCAGTATTTT
j_gene: TRBJ2-3
d_gene: TRBD2
v_gene: TRBV6-1
abundance: NA

CDR3aa: CARSESGTSGTETQYF
CDR3nt: TGCGCCCGCAGTGAGTCCGGGACTAGCGGGACAGAGACCCAGTACTTC
j_gene: TRBJ2-5
d_gene: TRBD2
v_gene: TRBV10-1
abundance: NA

CDR3aa: CASSDPITEAFF
CDR3nt: TGTGCCAGCAGTGATCCCATCACTGAAGCTTTCTTT
j_gene: TRBJ1-1
d_gene: NA
v_gene: TRBV6-1
abundance: NA

CDR3aa: CASSGASREQFF
CDR3nt: TGTGCCAGCAGTGGAGCCTCACGTGAGCAGTTCTTC
j_gene: TRBJ2-1
d_gene: NA
v_gene: TRBV6-1
abundance: many

CDR3aa: CATGLGATNTQYF
CDR3nt: TGTGCCACGGGGCTAGGGGCCACAAATACTCAGTATTTC
j_gene: TRBJ2-3
d_gene: NA
v_gene: TRBV7-2
abundance: NA

CDR3aa: CASSQDRGWEQFF
CDR3nt: TGCGCCAGCAGCCAAGATAGGGGATGGGAGCAGTTCTTC
j_gene: TRBJ2-1
d_gene: NA
v_gene: TRBV4-1
abundance: few

CDR3aa: CASSLDRAFSYEQYF
CDR3nt: TGTGCCAGCAGTTTGGACAGGGCCTTCTCCTACGAGCAGTACTTC
j_gene: TRBJ2-7
d_gene: TRBD1
v_gene: TRBV6-5
abundance: once

CDR3aa: CASSYVGGGMNTEAFF
CDR3nt: TGTGCCAGCAGTTATGTCGGGGGGGGGATGAACACTGAAGCTTTCTTT
j_gene: TRBJ1-1
d_gene: NA
v_gene: TRBV28
abundance: NA

CDR3aa: CASSEAGVGGLDQNTQYF
CDR3nt: TGTGCCAGCAGTGAGGCGGGAGTCGGGGGCCTTGACCAAAACACCCAGTACTTC
j_gene: TRBJ2-4
d_gene: NA
v_gene: TRBV6-1
abundance: NA

CDR3aa: CASRFTTGDGNEQFF
CDR3nt: TGTGCCAGCCGATTCACTACGGGAGATGGCAATGAGCAGTTCTTC
j_gene: TRBJ2-1
d_gene: NA
v_gene: TRBV6-2/TRBV6-3
abundance: few

CDR3aa: CASTQGHYTGELFF
CDR3nt: TGTGCCAGCACACAGGGGCACTACACCGGGGAGCTGTTTTTT
j_gene: TRBJ2-2
d_gene: TRBD1
v_gene: TRBV6-1
abundance: many

CDR3aa: CASSYYGQGASEQYF
CDR3nt: TGTGCCAGCAGTTATTACGGACAGGGGGCGAGCGAGCAGTACTTC
j_gene: TRBJ2-7
d_gene: TRBD1
v_gene: TRBV6-5
abundance: large

CDR3aa: CAGSEGRGGGRAKNTQYF
CDR3nt: TGTGCGGGCAGTGAGGGGAGGGGGGGGGGGCGTGCCAAAAACACTCAGTACTTC
j_gene: TRBJ2-4
d_gene: NA
v_gene: TRBV6-1
abundance: NA

CDR3aa: CASSALDRGGNTIYF
CDR3nt: TGTGCCAGCAGCGCCTTGGACAGGGGTGGAAACACCATATATTTT
j_gene: TRBJ1-3
d_gene: TRBD1
v_gene: TRBV11-2
abundance: many

CDR3aa: CASSITRGNCAKDTQYF
CDR3nt: TGTGCCAGCTCCATTACCCGAGGGAATTGCGCCAAAGATACGCAGTATTTT
j_gene: TRBJ2-3
d_gene: NA
v_gene: TRBV6-1
abundance: NA

CDR3aa: CASSDTGRALETQYF
CDR3nt: TGCGCCAGCAGTGATACCGGGAGGGCCTTGGAGACCCAGTACTTC
j_gene: TRBJ2-5
d_gene: TRBD2
v_gene: TRBV10-1
abundance: many

CDR3aa: CASSEWAGGETQYF
CDR3nt: TGTGCCAGCAGTGAATGGGCAGGTGGCGAGACCCAGTACTTC
j_gene: TRBJ2-5
d_gene: NA
v_gene: TRBV6-1
abundance: few

CDR3aa: CASRAVQAGGTDTQYF
CDR3nt: TGTGCCAGCAGGGCCGTCCAGGCGGGGGGAACCGATACGCAGTATTTT
j_gene: TRBJ2-3
d_gene: TRBD2
v_gene: TRBV6-1
abundance: NA

CDR3aa: CASRPAGEETQYF
CDR3nt: TGTGCCAGCAGACCAGCGGGAGAAGAGACCCAGTACTTC
j_gene: TRBJ2-5
d_gene: TRBD2
v_gene: TRBV6-5
abundance: medium-sized

CDR3aa: CASRGRGAGGKDTQYF
CDR3nt: TGTGCCAGCAGGGGACGAGGAGCCGGTGGCAAAGATACGCAGTACTTC
j_gene: TRBJ2-7
d_gene: NA
v_gene: TRBV27
abundance: NA

CDR3aa: CASRDGQYYEQYF
CDR3nt: TGTGCCAGCAGAGACGGACAGTACTACGAGCAGTACTTC
j_gene: TRBJ2-7
d_gene: NA
v_gene: TRBV7-9
abundance: many

CDR3aa: CASSEFRGDNEQYF
CDR3nt: TGTGCCAGCAGTGAATTTAGGGGGGACAATGAGCAGTACTTC
j_gene: TRBJ2-7
d_gene: NA
v_gene: TRBV6-1
abundance: large

CDR3aa: CASRQGLAGARYNEQFF
CDR3nt: TGTGCCAGCAGACAAGGGCTAGCGGGAGCTCGTTACAATGAGCAGTTCTTC
j_gene: TRBJ2-1
d_gene: TRBD2
v_gene: TRBV6-1
abundance: hyperexpanded